This paragraph reports one T cell receptor beta chain. This may arise from a read error, as a much more abundant clone is one base away. TCRdb re-analysed the PCR reads in MiXCR, keeping a single row per CDR3 protein. The sample holds 600,000 to 650,000 distinct CDR3 sequences; around 20% are singletons and the top ten take approximately 0.9%. The data belong to a study of molecular identifiers for immune sequencing clone quantification. With 7 bases clipped from V and 1 base from J, the junction kept 8 bases outside the gene matches. Per the germline V gene, CDR1 is SGDLS and CDR2 is YYNGEE. The CDR3 sequence is 15 residues long.

This chain uses TRBV9 with TRBJ1-1; 9 bases are shared with TRBD1. The clonotype comes from a human donor in good health. Some libraries in this study had Jurkat cell RNA spiked in. The sequenced sample consisted of naive CD8+ T cells from blood, with Jurkat cell RNA spiked in. The subset denotes: FACS-sorted CD8+CD4-CCR7+CD45RA+ naive T cells. The CDR3 DNA sequence: TGTGCCAGCGGCGGAAGGACAGGGGCGAACACTGAAGCTTTCTTT. It is translated as CASGGRTGANTEAFF.